The sequence of this TCR beta chain was determined in a study of control samples from healthy donors and cancer patients. Generated by immunoSEQ multiplex PCR, the TCRdb table keeps only in-frame clones and is missing some. Here the sample spans 150,000 to 200,000 clones, 91% being singletons. The ends lost 4 bases at V and 7 bases at J; junction bases unmatched: 9. This CDR3 spans 16 amino acids. In germline, CDR1 is LNHDA, CDR2 SQIVND (reference sequence). Sequencing used blood. The J gene is TRBJ1-5, the V gene TRBV19; 11 bases align to TRBD1. This receptor was taken from a woman between 25 and 40 years old in good health. The CDR3 sequence is CASSSHPGQGGQPQHF. The CDR3 coding sequence is TGTGCCAGTAGTAGCCACCCGGGACAGGGGGGACAGCCCCAGCATTTT.